The entry that follows covers one T cell receptor beta chain sequence. No antigen is known for it. The data belong to a study of T-cell reconstitution after alpha-beta-depleted transplantation in children. Library preparation (for TCRbeta) was performed with unique molecular identifiers. One entry per CDR3 protein, called by TCRdb with MiXCR from the PCR reads. The sample contains around 580,000 distinct CDR3 sequences, more than 20% of which appear only once. This CDR3 contains 13 residues. V was cut by 1 base and J by 3 bases, with 8 bases left in between. Looked up from germline, CDR1 is SGHRS and CDR2 is YFSETQ. Findings of the study overall: Newly produced T cells mostly provided counts and TCRbeta diversity after one year, as hyperexpanded clones declined. Reported findings indicate that, about two months after transplant, alpha-beta T cells came from several hundred expanded clones, which were derived from non-depleted graft cells.

The chain uses TRBV5-1 and TRBJ2-7; possible D gene TRBD2, 6 bases. The sequencing used PBMCs, collected before TCRalphabeta/CD19-depleted stem cell transplant. The receptor's source is a boy younger than two with Wiskott-Aldrich syndrome, due to receive a stem cell transplant. Here the CDR3 reads CASSLRDFYEQYF. The CDR3, as DNA: TGCGCCAGCAGCTTGAGGGACTTCTACGAGCAGTACTTC.